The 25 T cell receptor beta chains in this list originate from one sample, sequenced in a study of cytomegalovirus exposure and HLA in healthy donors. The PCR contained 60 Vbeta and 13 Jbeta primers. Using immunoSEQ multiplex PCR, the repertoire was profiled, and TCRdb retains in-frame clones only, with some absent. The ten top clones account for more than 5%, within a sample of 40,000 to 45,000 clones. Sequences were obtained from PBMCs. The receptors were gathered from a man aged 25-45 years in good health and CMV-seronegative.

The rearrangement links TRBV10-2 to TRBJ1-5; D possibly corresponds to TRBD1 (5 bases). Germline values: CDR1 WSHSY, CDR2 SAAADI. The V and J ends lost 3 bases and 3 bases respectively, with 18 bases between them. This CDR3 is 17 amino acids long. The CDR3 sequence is CASSELPGPGANQPQHF. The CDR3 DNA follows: TGCGCCAGCAGTGAATTGCCCGGGCCTGGGGCCAATCAGCCCCAGCATTTT.

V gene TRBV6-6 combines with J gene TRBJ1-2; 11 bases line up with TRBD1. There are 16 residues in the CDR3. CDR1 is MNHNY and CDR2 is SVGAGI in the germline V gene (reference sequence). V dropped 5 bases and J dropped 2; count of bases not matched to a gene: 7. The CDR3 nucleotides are TGTGCCAGCAGTCAGGACAGGGGGCTTAGCAACTATGGCTACACCTTC. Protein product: CASSQDRGLSNYGYTF.

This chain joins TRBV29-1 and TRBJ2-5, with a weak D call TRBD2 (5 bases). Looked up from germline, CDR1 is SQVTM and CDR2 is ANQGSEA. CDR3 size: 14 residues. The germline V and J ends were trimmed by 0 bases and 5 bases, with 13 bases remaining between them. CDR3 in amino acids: CSVEEGSEGETQYF. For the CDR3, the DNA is TGCAGCGTTGAAGAGGGGAGCGAAGGGGAGACCCAGTACTTC.

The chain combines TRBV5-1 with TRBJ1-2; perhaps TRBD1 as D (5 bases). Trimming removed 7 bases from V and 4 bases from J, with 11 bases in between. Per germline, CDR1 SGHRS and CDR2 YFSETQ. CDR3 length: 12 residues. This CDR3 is CASVLTVYGYTF. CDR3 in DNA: TGCGCCAGCGTCTTGACAGTCTATGGCTACACCTTC.

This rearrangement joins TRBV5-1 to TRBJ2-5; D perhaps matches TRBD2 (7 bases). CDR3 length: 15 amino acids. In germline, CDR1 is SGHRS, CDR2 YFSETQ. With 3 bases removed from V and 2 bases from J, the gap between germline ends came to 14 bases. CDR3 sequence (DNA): TGCGCCAGCAGCTCCCTACAGGGAGGGCAAGAGACCCAGTACTTC. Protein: CASSSLQGGQETQYF.

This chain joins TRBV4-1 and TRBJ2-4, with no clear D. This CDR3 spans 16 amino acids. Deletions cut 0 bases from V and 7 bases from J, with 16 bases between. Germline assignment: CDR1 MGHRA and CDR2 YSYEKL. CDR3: CASSQEGAPTKNIQYF. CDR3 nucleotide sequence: TGCGCCAGCAGCCAAGAGGGTGCGCCAACTAAGAACATTCAGTACTTC.

The CDR3 bases are TGTGCCTGGAGAGGCGGAGGGAGCTCCTACAATGAGCAGTTCTTC. This translates into CAWRGGGSSYNEQFF. This chain joins TRBV30 and TRBJ2-1; tentatively, D is TRBD2 (6 bases). This CDR3 has 15 residues. Germline-derived CDR1 and CDR2 are GTSNPN and SVGIG (reference sequence). Trimming pared 3 bases from V and 0 bases from J, leaving 12 bases between.

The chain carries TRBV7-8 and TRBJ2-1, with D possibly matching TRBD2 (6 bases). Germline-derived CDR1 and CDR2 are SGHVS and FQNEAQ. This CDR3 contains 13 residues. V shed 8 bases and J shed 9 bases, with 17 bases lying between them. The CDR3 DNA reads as TGTGCCAGCCGGGCGGGACTTCTGAGTGAGCAGTTCTTC. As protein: CASRAGLLSEQFF.

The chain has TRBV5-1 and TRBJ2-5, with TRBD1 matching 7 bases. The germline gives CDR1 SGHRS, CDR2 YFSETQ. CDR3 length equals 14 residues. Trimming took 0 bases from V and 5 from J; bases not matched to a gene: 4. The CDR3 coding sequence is TGCGCCAGCAGCTTGGGAGGGGGCCAGGAGACCCAGTACTTC. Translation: CASSLGGGQETQYF.

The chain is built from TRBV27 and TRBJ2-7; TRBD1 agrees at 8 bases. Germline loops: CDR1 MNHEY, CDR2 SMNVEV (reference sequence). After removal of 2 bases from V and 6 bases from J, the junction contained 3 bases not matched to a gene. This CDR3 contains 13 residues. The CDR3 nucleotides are TGTGCCAGCAGTTTACAGGGGGCGGGCGAGCAGTACTTC. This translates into CASSLQGAGEQYF.

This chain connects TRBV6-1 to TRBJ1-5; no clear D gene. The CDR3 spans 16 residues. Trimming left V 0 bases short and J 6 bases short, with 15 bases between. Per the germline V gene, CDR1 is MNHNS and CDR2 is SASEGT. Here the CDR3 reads CASSEAHTLGVQPQHF. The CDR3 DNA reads TGTGCCAGCAGTGAAGCCCACACTCTGGGAGTTCAGCCCCAGCATTTT.

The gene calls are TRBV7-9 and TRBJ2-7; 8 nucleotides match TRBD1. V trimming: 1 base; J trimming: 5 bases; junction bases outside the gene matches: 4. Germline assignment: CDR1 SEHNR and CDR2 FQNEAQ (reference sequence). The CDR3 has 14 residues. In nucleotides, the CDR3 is TGTGCCAGCAGCTTAGATCAGGGGGCCAACGAGCAGTACTTC. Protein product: CASSLDQGANEQYF. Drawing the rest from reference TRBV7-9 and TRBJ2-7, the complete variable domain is DTGVSQNPRHKITKRGQNVTFRCDPISEHNRLYWYRQTLGQGPEFLTYFQNEAQLEKSRLLSDRFSAERPKGSFSTLEIQRTEQGDSAMYLCASSLDQGANEQYFGPGTRLTVT.

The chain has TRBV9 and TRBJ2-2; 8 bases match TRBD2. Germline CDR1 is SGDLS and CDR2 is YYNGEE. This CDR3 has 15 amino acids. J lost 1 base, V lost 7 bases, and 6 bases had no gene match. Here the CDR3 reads CASGPGLENTGELFF. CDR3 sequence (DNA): TGTGCCAGCGGACCGGGACTAGAGAACACCGGGGAGCTGTTTTTT. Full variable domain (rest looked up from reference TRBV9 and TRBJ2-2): DSGVTQTPKHLITATGQRVTLRCSPRSGDLSVYWYQQSLDQGLQFLIQYYNGEERAKGNILERFSAQQFPDLHSELNLSSLELGDSALYFCASGPGLENTGELFFGEGSRLTVL.

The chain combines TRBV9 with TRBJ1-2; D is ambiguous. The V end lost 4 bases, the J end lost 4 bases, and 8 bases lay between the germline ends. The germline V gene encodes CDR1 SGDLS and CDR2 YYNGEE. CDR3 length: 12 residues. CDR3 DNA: TGTGCCAGCAGCCCGCCGAGCTATGGCTACACCTTC. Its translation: CASSPPSYGYTF.

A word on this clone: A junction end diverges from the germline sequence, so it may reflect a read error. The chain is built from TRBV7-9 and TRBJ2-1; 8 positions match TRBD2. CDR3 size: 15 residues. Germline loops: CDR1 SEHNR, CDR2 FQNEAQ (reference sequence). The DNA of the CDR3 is TGTGCCAGCAGCCCCAGCGGGAGCTCCGACAATGAGCAGTTCTTC. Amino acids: CASSPSGSSDNEQFF.

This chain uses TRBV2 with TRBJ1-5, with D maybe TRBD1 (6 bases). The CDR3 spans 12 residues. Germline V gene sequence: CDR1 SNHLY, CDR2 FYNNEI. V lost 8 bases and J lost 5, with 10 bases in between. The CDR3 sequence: CASWKGDQPQHF. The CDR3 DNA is TGTGCCAGCTGGAAGGGGGATCAGCCCCAGCATTTT.

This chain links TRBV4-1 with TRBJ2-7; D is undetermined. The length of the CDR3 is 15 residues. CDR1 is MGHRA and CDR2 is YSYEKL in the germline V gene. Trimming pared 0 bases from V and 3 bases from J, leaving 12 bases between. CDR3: CASSQESVGDYEQYF. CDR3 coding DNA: TGCGCCAGCAGCCAAGAATCTGTGGGCGACTACGAGCAGTACTTC.

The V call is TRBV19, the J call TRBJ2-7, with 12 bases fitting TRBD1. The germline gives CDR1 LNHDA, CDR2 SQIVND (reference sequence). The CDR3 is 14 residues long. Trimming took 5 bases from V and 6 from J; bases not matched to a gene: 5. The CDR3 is CASSVGQGATEQYF. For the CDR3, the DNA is TGTGCCAGTAGTGTGGGACAGGGGGCTACCGAGCAGTACTTC.

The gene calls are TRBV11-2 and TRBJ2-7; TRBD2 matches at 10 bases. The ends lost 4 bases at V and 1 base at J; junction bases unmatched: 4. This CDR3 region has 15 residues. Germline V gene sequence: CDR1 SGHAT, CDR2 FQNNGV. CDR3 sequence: CASSWGLATSYEQYF. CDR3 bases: TGTGCCAGCAGCTGGGGACTAGCGACTTCCTACGAGCAGTACTTC.

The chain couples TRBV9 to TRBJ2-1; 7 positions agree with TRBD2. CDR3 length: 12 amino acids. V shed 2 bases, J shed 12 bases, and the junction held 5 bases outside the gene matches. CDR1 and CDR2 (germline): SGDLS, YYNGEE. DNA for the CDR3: TGTGCCAGCAGCGTTGACGAGCGGGGGCAGTTCTTC. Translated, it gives CASSVDERGQFF.

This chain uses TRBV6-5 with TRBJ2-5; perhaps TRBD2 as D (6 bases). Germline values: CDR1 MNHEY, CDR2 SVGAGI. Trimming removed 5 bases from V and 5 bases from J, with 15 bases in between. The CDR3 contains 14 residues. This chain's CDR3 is CASSLSADYETQYF. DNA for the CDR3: TGTGCCAGCAGTCTTTCTGCGGACTACGAGACCCAGTACTTC.

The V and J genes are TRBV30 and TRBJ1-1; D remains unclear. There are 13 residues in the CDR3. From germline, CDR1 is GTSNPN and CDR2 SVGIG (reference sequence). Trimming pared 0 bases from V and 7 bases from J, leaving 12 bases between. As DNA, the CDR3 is TGTGCCTGGAGTGTAGCGGCGTACGGTGAAGCTTTCTTT. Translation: CAWSVAAYGEAFF.

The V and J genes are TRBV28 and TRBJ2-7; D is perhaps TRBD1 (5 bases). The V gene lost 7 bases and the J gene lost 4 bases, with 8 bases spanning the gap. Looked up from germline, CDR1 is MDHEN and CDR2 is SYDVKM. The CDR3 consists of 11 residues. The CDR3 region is CASMSGYEQYF. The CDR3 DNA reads TGTGCCAGCATGTCAGGGTACGAGCAGTACTTC.

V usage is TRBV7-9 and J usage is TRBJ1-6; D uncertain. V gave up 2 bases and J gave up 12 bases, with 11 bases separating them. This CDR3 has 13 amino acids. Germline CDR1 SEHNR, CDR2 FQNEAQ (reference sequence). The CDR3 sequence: CASSLPFGEPLHF. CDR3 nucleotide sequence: TGTGCCAGCAGCTTACCATTCGGGGAACCCCTCCACTTT.

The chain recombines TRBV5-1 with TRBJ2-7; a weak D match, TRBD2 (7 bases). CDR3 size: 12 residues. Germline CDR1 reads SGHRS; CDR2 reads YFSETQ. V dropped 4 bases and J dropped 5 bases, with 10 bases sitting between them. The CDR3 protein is CASSGGGHEQYF. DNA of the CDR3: TGCGCCAGCAGCGGGGGGGGCCACGAGCAGTACTTC. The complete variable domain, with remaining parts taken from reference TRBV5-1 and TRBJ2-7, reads KAGVTQTPRYLIKTRGQQVTLSCSPISGHRSVSWYQQTPGQGLQFLFEYFSETQRNKGNFPGRFSGRQFSNSRSEMNVSTLELGDSALYLCASSGGGHEQYFGPGTRLTVT.